The next 5 T cell receptor beta chains were all read from a single sample in a study of blood T cell repertoires in COVID-19. Sequencing was performed with immunoSEQ multiplex PCR; in TCRdb, only in-frame clones are kept and a portion is missing. The table includes some 87,000 clones, approximately 81% detected once. Sequenced material: peripheral blood. The origin of the receptors is an elderly man with active or convalescent COVID-19.

The J gene is TRBJ2-7, the V gene TRBV5-1; possibly TRBD2 for D (5 bases). Germline CDR1 reads SGHRS; CDR2 reads YFSETQ. Trimming removed 7 bases at V and 6 bases at J, with 20 bases between. The CDR3 has 14 amino acids. CDR3 nucleotide sequence: TGCGCCAGCTCGCGGGTGGTAGGGAGTAGCGAGCAGTACTTC. This gives the protein CASSRVVGSSEQYF.

V and J are TRBV12-5 and TRBJ1-1, with 8 bases that match TRBD1. Germline CDR1 reads LGHNT; CDR2 reads FRNRAP. The trim removed 1 base at V and 4 bases at J, leaving 11 bases unmatched. The CDR3 is 17 amino acids. CDR3 amino acids: CASGLAGQGGIGTEAFF. CDR3 in DNA: TGTGCTAGTGGTTTGGCCGGACAGGGAGGGATTGGCACTGAAGCTTTCTTT.

The chain is built from TRBV10-1 and TRBJ2-2; D is possibly TRBD1 (6 bases). This CDR3 has 15 amino acids. CDR1 is WNHNN and CDR2 is SYGVQD in the germline V gene (reference sequence). Deletions cut 3 bases from V and 5 bases from J, with 13 bases between. The CDR3 nucleotides read TGCGCCAGCAGTGAAGTACAGGGATTGACCGGGGAGCTGTTTTTT. Amino acid sequence: CASSEVQGLTGELFF.

The chain carries TRBV7-9 and TRBJ2-7, with 7 bases fitting TRBD2. There are 14 residues in the CDR3. The trim removed 5 bases at V and 2 bases at J, leaving 6 bases unmatched. Looked up from germline, CDR1 is SEHNR and CDR2 is FQNEAQ (reference sequence). CDR3 bases: TGTGCCAGCAGCCCGGGGGGTTTCCCCTACGAGCAGTACTTC. It is translated as CASSPGGFPYEQYF.

The V and J genes are TRBV4-1 and TRBJ1-2; D remains ambiguous. V was clipped by 6 bases and J by 4 bases, with 12 bases between them. From germline, CDR1 is MGHRA and CDR2 YSYEKL. The CDR3 length is 13 residues. CDR3 amino acids: CASRGVTGYGYTF. The CDR3 DNA sequence: TGCGCCAGCAGGGGAGTAACGGGCTATGGCTACACCTTC.